This T cell receptor (beta chain) was profiled in a study of early stage breast cancer tumors. Turning to the study itself: The ER+/PR+/HER2- tumors included 7 to 9 ductal and a few lobular carcinomas.

To note about this clone: The antigen is not known.

Findings of the study overall: Comparing each tissue with blood distinguished tumor from normal in about 90% of the 16 patients.

The assay was immunoSEQ multiplex PCR, and TCRdb's table has in-frame clones only and misses some. The top ten hold 10% of the sample, which has approximately 31,000 clones, 70% to 75% seen once. Looked up from germline, CDR1 is ENHRY and CDR2 is SYGVKD. This CDR3 has 13 amino acids. V was cut by 8 bases and J by 6 bases, with 16 bases left in between. The TCR sequence derives from a person aged 25 to 45 with breast cancer. This sequence joins TRBV10-3 and TRBJ1-2, with D possibly matching TRBD1 (5 bases). Sequencing input: breast tumor tissue. The CDR3 DNA reads TGTGCCATCGTCAGGGACTTGAGCGATGGCTACACCTTC. It is translated as CAIVRDLSDGYTF.